The text below deals with one T cell receptor (beta chain). Its matching antigen is unknown. This entry comes from a study of blood T cells in healthy people across ages. Overall study results and limits: Long-lived and aged donors differed, with more naive CD4+ cells and higher diversity in the long-lived. A roughly linear fall in TCR beta diversity per million T cells was seen with increasing age.

The CDR3 is 13 residues long. Germline V gene data show CDR1 as SNHLY and CDR2 as FYNNEI. J lost 10 bases, V lost 8 bases, and 7 bases had no gene match. Primed by a sample-barcoded 5' primer and a J-beta primer mix, a second PCR proceeded for roughly 7 to 12 cycles. TCRdb itself ran the 5' RACE reads through MiXCR, one entry per CDR3 protein. Here the sample spans some 1,500,000 distinct CDR3 sequences, approximately 39% being singletons. V gene TRBV2 combines with J gene TRBJ1-4; 10 bases are shared with TRBD1. This TCR was sampled from a woman aged 18-29 years in good health. The sequenced sample consisted of blood. The CDR3 bases are TGTGCCAGCGAGGGGGACAGGGGTCTAAAACTGTTTTTT. Its protein is CASEGDRGLKLFF.